What follows are 20 T cell receptor beta chains derived from one specimen sequenced in a study of cytomegalovirus exposure and HLA in healthy donors (dated by TCRdb to the late 2010s). The library was obtained by the immunoSEQ multiplex PCR assay. The immuneACCESS repertoire file appears here via TCRdb, limited to in-frame rearrangements. These files lack a portion of the clones; in checked studies, under half of the deficit traces to unresolved V genes, and the cause of the others is not known. The sample table contains 130,000 or so clones; only one count was recorded for nearly 90% of them. Together, the top ten hold about 10% of the sample. The sequenced material came from PBMCs. The receptor source for this set is a woman under 30 in good health and CMV-seropositive.

The rearrangement uses TRBV7-9 and TRBJ2-7; no clear D gene. Trimming shortened V by 1 base and J by 5 bases, and 6 bases separated the two germline ends. The germline gives CDR1 SEHNR, CDR2 FQNEAQ (reference sequence). CDR3 length equals 12 residues. Here the CDR3 reads CASSLGRNEQYF. CDR3 nucleotides: TGTGCCAGCAGCTTAGGCAGGAACGAGCAGTACTTC.

The chain uses TRBV6-5 and TRBJ1-2; unclear D gene. The V and J ends lost 6 bases and 8 bases respectively, with 16 bases between them. This CDR3 has 13 residues. Germline CDR1 reads MNHEY; CDR2 reads SVGAGI. Here the CDR3 reads CASRIGLKRGYTF. CDR3 nucleotide sequence: TGTGCCAGCAGGATAGGACTAAAGAGGGGCTACACCTTC.

The genes are TRBV28 and TRBJ1-3; 8 bases are a match to TRBD1. The CDR3 length is 17 residues. Germline V gene data show CDR1 as MDHEN and CDR2 as SYDVKM. Trimming took 4 bases from V and 0 from J; bases not matched to a gene: 8. CDR3 loop: CASSSLRGPLSGNTIYF. CDR3 nucleotides: TGTGCCAGCAGTTCGCTCAGGGGGCCCCTCTCTGGAAACACCATATATTTT. Full variable domain (remainder filled in from reference TRBV28 and TRBJ1-3): DVKVTQSSRYLVKRTGEKVFLECVQDMDHENMFWYRQDPGLGLRLIYFSYDVKMKEKGDIPEGYSVSREKKERFSLILESASTNQTSMYLCASSSLRGPLSGNTIYFGEGSWLTVV.

Turning to this clone: At one boundary the junction diverges from the germline segment, which might be a read error. CDR3 sequence: CASGAVKTEAFF. CDR3 bases: TGTGCCAGTGGAGCGGTGAAGACTGAAGCTTTCTTT. This sequence joins TRBV19 and TRBJ1-1; unclear D gene. This CDR3 is 12 amino acids long. CDR1 and CDR2 from the germline V gene are LNHDA and SQIVND (reference sequence). Drawing the rest from reference TRBV19 and TRBJ1-1, the complete variable domain is DGGITQSPKYLFRKEGQNVTLSCEQNLNHDAMYWYRQDPGQGLRLIYYSQIVNDFQKGDIAEGYSVSREKKESFPLTVTSAQKNPTAFYLCASGAVKTEAFFGQGTRLTVV.

V and J are TRBV27 and TRBJ2-4, with D hard to call. Trimming took off 4 bases at V and 3 bases at J, with 7 bases between the two ends. CDR1 MNHEY and CDR2 SMNVEV come from the germline V gene (reference sequence). This CDR3 region has 13 residues. CDR3 sequence (DNA): TGTGCCAGCAGTTCACAGTACAAAAACATTCAGTACTTC. Translating it yields CASSSQYKNIQYF.

V usage is TRBV29-1 and J usage is TRBJ2-3, with TRBD1 identical over 8 bases. The germline V gene encodes CDR1 SQVTM and CDR2 ANQGSEA. The CDR3 length is 19 residues. Trimming removed 0 bases from V and 0 bases from J; junction bases left unmatched: 14. The CDR3 DNA is TGCAGCGTTGAAGAAGGAAGGGACAGGCAGACCTCTAGCACAGATACGCAGTATTTT. Residues: CSVEEGRDRQTSSTDTQYF.

This chain connects TRBV9 to TRBJ1-6; the match to TRBD1 covers 8 bases. The CDR3 contains 14 residues. CDR1 SGDLS and CDR2 YYNGEE come from the germline V gene. The V segment lost 4 bases and the J segment 6 bases; nucleotides outside the gene matches: 3. The CDR3 DNA follows: TGTGCCAGCAGCTACGGACAGGGTAATTCACCCCTCCACTTT. Its translation is CASSYGQGNSPLHF.

The chain couples TRBV28 to TRBJ1-6, with D tentatively TRBD1 (5 bases). V lost 6 bases and J lost 0, with 15 bases in between. The CDR3 consists of 17 residues. Germline V CDR1 and CDR2: MDHEN, SYDVKM. CDR3 nucleotide sequence: TGTGCCAGCAGCCCTCCTGGGGGGAGCTCCTATAATTCACCCCTCCACTTT. This encodes CASSPPGGSSYNSPLHF.

The gene calls are TRBV7-2 and TRBJ2-5; TRBD2 matches 11 bases. Germline V CDR1 and CDR2: SGHTA, FQGNSA. V shed 5 bases, J shed 4 bases, and the junction held 9 bases outside the gene matches. CDR3 length: 16 amino acids. The CDR3, as DNA: TGTGCCAGCAGCGCTCAACTAGCGGGGGTGGGAGAGACCCAGTACTTC. This encodes CASSAQLAGVGETQYF.

This chain uses TRBV5-1 with TRBJ2-3; 15 positions match TRBD2. The V gene end was trimmed by 4 bases and the J gene end by 0 bases; junction bases not matched to a gene: 3. The CDR3 totals 17 residues. Germline-derived CDR1 and CDR2 are SGHRS and YFSETQ. DNA for the CDR3: TGCGCCAGCAGCGTCGGACTAGCGGGGGGGAGCACAGATACGCAGTATTTT. It is translated as CASSVGLAGGSTDTQYF.

This chain connects TRBV7-9 to TRBJ1-1, with 9 nucleotides matching TRBD1. The CDR3 is 17 residues long. Looked up from germline, CDR1 is SEHNR and CDR2 is FQNEAQ (reference sequence). J lost 0 bases, V lost 4 bases, and 9 bases had no gene match. In DNA form, the CDR3 reads TGTGCCAGCAGCTCTCCCCCGGGACAGGGAGTGAACACTGAAGCTTTCTTT. Its translation: CASSSPPGQGVNTEAFF.

This chain links TRBV5-8 with TRBJ1-2; 7 bases align to TRBD1. CDR1 and CDR2 (germline): SGHTS, YDEGEE. The V and J ends lost 3 bases and 5 bases, in that order; junction bases with no gene match: 7. This CDR3 comprises 14 residues. The CDR3 is CASSSRTGVYGYTF. The CDR3 DNA reads TGTGCCAGCAGCTCCCGGACAGGCGTTTATGGCTACACCTTC.

This chain links TRBV5-5 with TRBJ1-2, with TRBD1 identical over 7 bases. Germline V lookup: CDR1 SGHKS, CDR2 YYEKEE (reference sequence). This CDR3 is 15 amino acids long. Trimming cost V 5 bases and J 4 bases; bases outside gene matches: 11. This CDR3 is CASRVGTADAYGYTF. The CDR3 nucleotides are TGTGCCAGCAGGGTCGGGACAGCCGACGCCTATGGCTACACCTTC.

The chain couples TRBV6-5 to TRBJ1-5; perhaps TRBD1 as D (6 bases). Trimming took 8 bases from V and 4 from J, leaving 18 bases between them. This CDR3 is 15 amino acids long. Germline lookup yields CDR1 MNHEY and CDR2 SVGAGI. Here the CDR3 DNA reads TGTGCCAGCCAAACCGTCAGGACAGAGAATCAGCCCCAGCATTTT. Its translation is CASQTVRTENQPQHF.

This clone was seen a single time. The CDR3 DNA reads TGTGCCAGCTTCCCCACAGGGGGAATCGATCAGCCCCAGCATTTT. Translating it yields CASFPTGGIDQPQHF. V usage is TRBV19 and J usage is TRBJ1-5, with 8 bases lining up with TRBD1. CDR1 LNHDA and CDR2 SQIVND come from the germline V gene (reference sequence). With 9 bases clipped from V and 5 bases from J, the junction kept 12 bases outside the gene matches. CDR3 length equals 15 residues.

This clone has just a few counts. The chain recombines TRBV4-3 with TRBJ1-2; TRBD1 might be the D (6 bases). Germline CDR1 reads LGHNA; CDR2 reads YSLEER. V lost 0 bases, J lost 6 bases, and 26 bases lay in between. This CDR3 contains 19 residues. The CDR3 region is CASSQEIPGARGSSHGYTF. DNA for the CDR3: TGCGCCAGCAGCCAAGAAATCCCAGGGGCGCGGGGGTCGTCGCATGGCTACACCTTC.

The chain couples TRBV18 to TRBJ1-3; D not certain. This CDR3 has 17 amino acids. Germline-derived CDR1 and CDR2 are KGHSH and LQKENI. V was shortened by 5 bases and J by 0 bases, with 17 bases between the two germline ends. The chain's CDR3 is CASSSLVGESSGNTIYF. The CDR3 DNA reads TGTGCCAGCTCATCCCTCGTTGGGGAGAGCTCTGGAAACACCATATATTTT.

This chain's CDR3 is CASSVQGGYHEQYF. CDR3 sequence (DNA): TGTGCCAGCAGCGTACAGGGGGGATACCACGAGCAGTACTTC. V is TRBV6-5 and J is TRBJ2-7; 8 nucleotides match TRBD1. The germline CDR1 and CDR2 sequences are MNHEY and SVGAGI. CDR3 size: 14 residues. V was pared by 6 bases and J by 5 bases, with 9 bases of the junction left unmatched.

The chain joins TRBV11-1 to TRBJ2-7, with TRBD2 identical over 8 bases. CDR1 SGHAT and CDR2 FQDESV come from the germline V gene (reference sequence). Losses at the gene ends were 5 bases for V and 3 bases for J; bases not matched to a gene: 6. This CDR3 is built from 14 residues. The CDR3 DNA sequence: TGTGCCAGCAGCGCAGCGGGGGTTCACTACGAGCAGTACTTC. Its protein is CASSAAGVHYEQYF.

The chain joins TRBV5-1 to TRBJ1-1; the match to TRBD1 covers 8 bases. The germline gives CDR1 SGHRS, CDR2 YFSETQ. With 3 bases clipped from V and 5 bases from J, the junction kept 3 bases outside the gene matches. CDR3 length equals 13 residues. The CDR3 region has the DNA TGCGCCAGCAGCTCGACAGGGGTAACTGAAGCTTTCTTT. Translation gives CASSSTGVTEAFF.